The source of this T cell receptor (beta chain) is a study of T cell responses to AZD1222 COVID-19 vaccine (dated by TCRdb to 2020 to 2022). Regarding the complete study: A total of around 240 trial participants underwent TCR sequencing, of whom around 200 received two doses of AZD1222 and some 26 received two doses of the MenACWY control vaccine. Enrollment into the trials was organized by age into subgroups of 18-55, 56-69 and 70-plus years, and those subgroups contained roughly 150, 30 and 60 TCR-sequenced participants, respectively. The paper as a whole reports these results and caveats: The 56-69-year group was small, and its depth increase did not reach significance, likely because of low power. Reportedly, close to half of the unique spike-specific TCRs recognized epitopes lying outside the regions that are mutated in the B.1.351 and B.1.1.7 variants. Conclusions about previously exposed vaccinees were limited because only six AZD1222 recipients were SARS-CoV-2 seropositive at baseline. After two AZD1222 doses, spike-specific TCR breadth and depth were significantly higher than at day 0 and than in MenACWY recipients. CD4 TCRs associated with the vaccine covered the entire spike protein, and the dominant responses were in regions 160-218 and 743-854. Participants were mostly white British, with more females than males. The authors suggested clonal diversity may have been underestimated. Because no samples from the day 14 peak response were available, repertoires could be characterized only after the peak T cell response.

Comment on this clone: The antigen it binds to is not known. Base qualities are not at hand, and no much larger clone is one base apart.

Clipping removes 4 bases from V and 5 bases from J, with 4 as the unmatched junction base count. Via the germline V gene, CDR1 is SGHAT and CDR2 FQNNGV. The CDR3 covers 13 residues, taking in both the cysteine and the phenylalanine. The kept DNA is CDR3 alone, 39 bases in frame from the first base. The time point label of this sample denotes: about 28 days (+/-7) after the second vaccine dose. The label giving this sample's treatment or condition can be read as: meningococcal conjugate vaccine given as trial control. Samples from vaccinated people were obtained from the UK trials COV001 and COV002, which included a single-blind randomized controlled phase 2/3 trial of AZD1222 (ChAdOx1 nCoV-19) in healthy adults. For TCRbeta chain sequencing, PBMC samples from trial participants were taken at day 0 and at day 28 after the second dose. The CDR3 regions of human TCRbeta chains were analyzed by immunosequencing. The authors' analysis ran thus. Repertoire TCRs were checked for matches against a reference library of SARS-CoV-2-specific TCRs that had been generated using the MIRA antigen-specificity platform. Breadth meant the fraction of unique TCRs that were SARS-CoV-2-associated, whereas depth meant the fraction of total T cells that were SARS-CoV-2-associated. Using the MIRA data, each spike-specific TCR was assigned both to the spike region to which the TCR was reactive and to a CD4 or CD8 class. Log10-transformed breadth and depth values were compared by one-way ANOVA with Sidak's multiple comparisons tests. TCRdb provides this immuneACCESS table in a form limited to in-frame rearrangements. Some clones are lacking; in checked studies, under half of them reflect an unresolved V gene, and why the rest are absent is not known. V, J and clone size were drawn from that table, and D and trimming were deduced from the DNA. This sample lists 120,000 to 150,000 clones; 88% were detected once. Roughly 5.2% of the sample is taken by the ten largest.

The rearrangement joined TRBV11-2 to TRBJ2-5; 7 junctional bases match TRBD1. The source was peripheral blood, collected 28 days after the second dose of the MenACWY control vaccine. The TCR was taken from an adult who received the MenACWY meningococcal vaccine as a control. The CDR3 amino acid sequence is: CASSYQGEETQYF. The DNA sequence is TGTGCCAGCAGCTACCAGGGGGAGGAGACCCAGTACTTC. With the rest looked up from the reference TRBV11-2 and TRBJ2-5 genes rather than sequenced, the full variable domain is EAGVAQSPRYKIIEKRQSVAFWCNPISGHATLYWYQQILGQGPKLLIQFQNNGVVDDSQLPKDRFSAERLKGVDSTLKIQPAKLEDSAVYLCASSYQGEETQYFGPGTRLLVL.